This is a list of T cell receptor beta chains from one sample in a study of OX40 agonist ivuxolimab in advanced cancers. Only in-frame clones appear in the TCRdb table, and some are missing; sequencing was by immunoSEQ multiplex PCR. Counted here are some 46,000 clones, roughly nine tenths occurring once; the ten biggest clones make up more than 13%. This specimen was CD4+ or CD8+ T cells sorted from blood, taken in a trial of the OX40 agonist ivuxolimab. The source of these receptors is an adult with an advanced solid tumor such as melanoma, head and neck, liver or kidney cancer. CDR3s include the opening cysteine and the closing phenylalanine or tryptophan. The D gene is left open where the match is weak. Clone size is given for some rows only: seen once, a few or many times, or a class if the clone is expanded.

D gene	V gene	clone size	J gene	CDR3 protein	CDR3 DNA
TRBD2	TRBV19	NA	TRBJ2-1	CASSHRGDHNEQFF	TGTGCCAGTAGTCACCGGGGGGACCACAATGAGCAGTTCTTC
NA	TRBV10-3	NA	TRBJ1-5	CAIGDNSNQPQHF	TGTGCCATCGGGGACAACAGCAATCAGCCCCAGCATTTT
NA	TRBV19	NA	TRBJ2-1	CASRMRHFSGTDRYNEQFF	TGTGCCAGTAGAATGAGACACTTCTCCGGGACCGACCGCTACAATGAGCAGTTCTTC
NA	TRBV20-1	NA	TRBJ1-1	CSARVSAEAFF	TGCAGTGCTAGAGTCTCGGCTGAAGCTTTCTTT
TRBD2	TRBV2	NA	TRBJ2-1	CASWIAGMKYNEQFF	TGTGCCAGCTGGATAGCGGGAATGAAGTACAATGAGCAGTTCTTC
TRBD1	TRBV30	once	TRBJ2-7	CALVTGTVSTYEQYF	TGTGCCCTGGTCACCGGGACAGTCAGTACCTACGAGCAGTACTTC
NA	TRBV19	NA	TRBJ1-1	CASRQGGKNTEAFF	TGTGCCAGTAGACAGGGCGGGAAGAACACTGAAGCTTTCTTT
NA	TRBV19	NA	TRBJ1-5	CASQELRQPQHF	TGTGCCAGTCAGGAACTTCGTCAGCCCCAGCATTTT
NA	TRBV14	few	TRBJ2-3	CASSQFSDTQYF	TGTGCCAGCAGCCAGTTTTCAGATACGCAGTATTTT
NA	TRBV14	NA	TRBJ2-5	CASSQARGTQYF	TGTGCCAGCAGCCAAGCTAGAGGGACCCAGTACTTC
NA	TRBV6-1	NA	TRBJ1-4	CASRRQANNEKLFF	TGTGCCAGCAGGCGGCAGGCGAATAATGAAAAACTGTTTTTT
TRBD2	TRBV5-1	NA	TRBJ2-5	CASSPGTSRETQYF	TGCGCCAGCAGCCCCGGGACTAGCCGGGAGACCCAGTACTTC
NA	TRBV5-5	NA	TRBJ2-3	CASSSGVRTQYF	TGTGCCAGCAGCTCCGGGGTCCGTACGCAGTATTTT
NA	TRBV7-9	once	TRBJ2-5	CASSQSRTVRETQYF	TGTGCCAGCAGCCAAAGTAGGACAGTCCGTGAGACCCAGTACTTC
NA	TRBV4-1	NA	TRBJ1-2	CASSQAPRDPVGGGYTF	TGCGCCAGCAGCCAAGCTCCTCGGGACCCTGTAGGGGGTGGCTACACCTTC
TRBD1	TRBV6-5	NA	TRBJ2-7	CAGRGGQGAYEQYF	TGTGCCGGGAGGGGGGGACAGGGGGCCTACGAGCAGTACTTC
TRBD1	TRBV15	NA	TRBJ2-4	CATSRDRVAKNIQYF	TGTGCCACCAGCAGGGACAGGGTGGCCAAAAACATTCAGTACTTC
NA	TRBV27	NA	TRBJ1-2	CASSSKGWGNYGYTF	TGTGCCAGCAGTTCGAAGGGCTGGGGTAACTATGGCTACACCTTC
NA	TRBV6-4	few	TRBJ2-1	CASSAGGSYNEQFF	TGTGCCAGCAGTGCGGGCGGGTCCTACAATGAGCAGTTCTTC
TRBD1	TRBV4-2	NA	TRBJ1-5	CASSQDSPGTGTGKPQHF	TGTGCCAGCAGCCAAGATTCCCCCGGGACAGGGACCGGGAAGCCCCAGCATTTT
TRBD1	TRBV6-4	NA	TRBJ2-2	CASSRNRGSGELFF	TGTGCCAGCAGCCGAAACAGGGGCTCCGGGGAGCTGTTTTTT
NA	TRBV18	once	TRBJ2-7	CASSPGTSYEQYF	TGTGCCAGCTCACCCGGGACATCCTACGAGCAGTACTTC
TRBD1	TRBV30	NA	TRBJ1-4	CAWGRGTGGLINEKLFF	TGTGCCTGGGGACGTGGGACAGGGGGTCTGATTAATGAAAAACTGTTTTTT
NA	TRBV9	NA	TRBJ1-1	CASSVAPIGTNTEAFF	TGTGCCAGCAGCGTAGCCCCGATTGGCACGAACACTGAAGCTTTCTTT
NA	TRBV18	NA	TRBJ1-2	CASSPMEGNYGYTF	TGTGCCAGCTCACCAATGGAAGGAAACTATGGCTACACCTTC
NA	TRBV6-1	once	TRBJ2-7	CASSEVGGLRPYEQYF	TGTGCCAGCAGTGAAGTTGGGGGGCTCAGGCCGTACGAGCAGTACTTC
NA	TRBV19	NA	TRBJ1-5	CASTPWADSNQPQHF	TGTGCCAGTACCCCGTGGGCGGATAGCAATCAGCCCCAGCATTTT
NA	TRBV27	NA	TRBJ2-7	CASSFATEKTYEQYF	TGTGCCAGCAGTTTTGCGACAGAAAAAACCTACGAGCAGTACTTC
TRBD1	TRBV28	NA	TRBJ2-7	CASSMGQNYEQYF	TGTGCCAGCAGTATGGGACAGAACTACGAGCAGTACTTC
NA	TRBV11-2	NA	TRBJ2-3	CASSGGSPTDTQYF	TGTGCCAGCAGTGGAGGGAGCCCGACGGATACGCAGTATTTT
NA	TRBV9	NA	TRBJ2-3	CASSVAHRGTDTQYF	TGTGCCAGCAGCGTAGCCCACAGAGGCACAGATACGCAGTATTTT
NA	TRBV18	NA	TRBJ1-6	CASSPQQTSPLHF	TGTGCCAGCTCACCACAGCAGACGTCACCCCTCCACTTT
TRBD1	TRBV9	NA	TRBJ1-4	CASSVGPTGLNEKLFF	TGTGCCAGCAGCGTAGGACCGACAGGGCTTAATGAAAAACTGTTTTTT
NA	TRBV29-1	NA	TRBJ2-7	CSAGGFDEQYF	TGCAGCGCAGGGGGGTTCGACGAGCAGTACTTC
TRBD2	TRBV9	NA	TRBJ2-7	CASSHEGREGGEQYF	TGTGCCAGCAGCCACGAGGGGCGGGAGGGGGGCGAGCAGTACTTC
TRBD2	TRBV7-9	NA	TRBJ2-1	CASSPGSGREEQFF	TGTGCCAGCAGCCCGGGTAGCGGGAGGGAAGAGCAGTTCTTC
NA	TRBV7-8	NA	TRBJ2-3	CASSGPPGEGKDTQYF	TGTGCCAGCTCCGGCCCCCCGGGGGAAGGAAAAGATACGCAGTATTTT
NA	TRBV19	once	TRBJ2-1	CASRTGLYNEQFF	TGTGCCAGTAGGACCGGGCTCTACAATGAGCAGTTCTTC
NA	TRBV7-3	NA	TRBJ2-5	CASSFLPEQTQYF	TGTGCCAGCAGCTTTCTACCGGAGCAGACCCAGTACTTC
NA	TRBV27	NA	TRBJ2-1	CASRDLNYNEQFF	TGTGCCAGCAGAGACTTGAACTACAATGAGCAGTTCTTC
TRBD1	TRBV5-4	few	TRBJ1-5	CASSLMSGTDSNQPQHF	TGTGCCAGCAGCTTAATGTCGGGGACAGATAGCAATCAGCCCCAGCATTTT
NA	TRBV5-1	NA	TRBJ2-7	CASRRDRSYEQYF	TGCGCCAGCAGACGTGACCGATCCTACGAGCAGTACTTC
TRBD1	TRBV19	NA	TRBJ1-5	CASRIYGGGGGQPQHF	TGTGCCAGTAGAATTTACGGAGGAGGGGGCGGGCAGCCCCAGCATTTT
NA	TRBV7-6	NA	TRBJ2-5	CASSSLTQETQYF	TGTGCCAGCAGCTCACTAACGCAAGAGACCCAGTACTTC
TRBD2	TRBV28	few	TRBJ2-3	CASSPGLAGGTRSYF	TGTGCCAGCAGTCCAGGACTAGCGGGAGGTACCCGCTCGTATTTT
NA	TRBV14	NA	TRBJ1-1	CASSQRRGTEAFF	TGTGCCAGCAGCCAGAGGCGAGGCACTGAAGCTTTCTTT
NA	TRBV19	once	TRBJ2-6	CASSKGVSGANVLTF	TGTGCCAGTAGTAAGGGCGTATCTGGGGCCAACGTCCTGACTTTC
NA	TRBV4-1	once	TRBJ1-3	CASSTPVRTAGNTIYF	TGCGCCAGCAGCACGCCGGTAAGGACAGCGGGAAACACCATATATTTT
TRBD1	TRBV11-3	once	TRBJ2-7	CASSLEAGGLAEQYF	TGTGCCAGCAGCTTAGAGGCAGGGGGCCTCGCCGAGCAGTACTTC
NA	TRBV7-9	NA	TRBJ2-1	CASSTLGLEQFF	TGTGCCAGCAGCACCCTCGGGCTTGAGCAGTTCTTC
NA	TRBV6-5	NA	TRBJ2-7	CASSSNLDRSEQYF	TGTGCCAGCAGTTCCAACCTAGACAGGTCCGAGCAGTACTTC
TRBD1	TRBV29-1	NA	TRBJ1-2	CSVEALTGQGNGYTF	TGCAGCGTTGAAGCCCTTACGGGACAGGGTAATGGCTACACCTTC
NA	TRBV7-9	NA	TRBJ1-2	CASSLVTTGNYGYTF	TGTGCCAGCAGCTTAGTCACGACAGGAAACTATGGCTACACCTTC
TRBD1	TRBV6-1	NA	TRBJ2-5	CASSEEGQGVGTQYF	TGTGCCAGCAGTGAAGAGGGACAGGGGGTGGGGACCCAGTACTTC
TRBD1	TRBV7-2	NA	TRBJ2-3	CASSRTGERSYTQYF	TGTGCCAGCAGCCGGACAGGGGAGAGATCCTATACGCAGTATTTT
NA	TRBV5-1	NA	TRBJ2-3	CASSFAGSTDTQYF	TGCGCCAGCAGCTTCGCTGGCTCCACAGATACGCAGTATTTT
NA	TRBV7-2	once	TRBJ2-6	CASSLGSAGANVLTF	TGTGCCAGCAGCTTAGGGTCAGCTGGGGCCAACGTCCTGACTTTC
NA	TRBV6-1	once	TRBJ1-5	CASTSRTADQPQHF	TGTGCCAGCACGTCCCGGACAGCAGATCAGCCCCAGCATTTT
TRBD1	TRBV6-6	NA	TRBJ2-2	CASRQGQVGELFF	TGTGCCAGCAGGCAAGGACAGGTCGGGGAGCTGTTTTTT
TRBD1	TRBV28	NA	TRBJ2-1	CASSSGQTYNEQFF	TGTGCCAGCAGTTCGGGACAGACGTACAATGAGCAGTTCTTC